The source of this TCR beta chain is a study of cytotoxic CD8 clonotypes in ibrutinib-treated CLL. Study-level points and caveats: Treatment left the uncommon public clonotypes either contracted or stable in frequency. Measured clonality at baseline was greater than in age-matched healthy donors and tracked with circulating CD8+ T-cell counts.

This clone has a count of ten or more. The antigen remains unidentified. Clones were sequenced by immunoSEQ multiplex PCR, and TCRdb holds only the in-frame ones, with some missing. The sample has roughly 150,000 clones; around 76% are singletons. Per the germline V gene, CDR1 is MDHEN and CDR2 is SYDVKM. V was trimmed by 6 bases and J by 7 bases, leaving 9 bases between them. The CDR3 runs 11 residues. This sample comprised PBMCs, obtained after 24 months of ibrutinib treatment. V usage is TRBV28 and J usage is TRBJ2-5; D ambiguous. The origin of this receptor is a human donor with chronic lymphocytic leukemia. CDR3 region: CASRLVGTQYF. The CDR3 bases are TGTGCCAGCAGACTCGTGGGGACCCAGTACTTC.